The 23 T cell receptor beta chains below all came from one sample that was sequenced in a study of shared clonotypes between healthy human individuals. The method was immunoSEQ multiplex PCR; TCRdb's version includes in-frame clones alone and lacks a portion of them. In the table there are about 700,000 clones, just over 90% of which are singletons. Naive CD8 cells comprised CD45RO-negative, CCR7-positively selected cells, excluding terminally differentiated effector memory CD45RA+ cells. The sequenced sample was naive CD8+ T cells sorted from blood. The receptors shown here come from a man aged 25-40 years in good health.

The V call is TRBV15, the J call TRBJ2-3; D is perhaps TRBD2 (6 bases). The CDR3 spans 16 residues. Germline loops: CDR1 LNHNV, CDR2 YYDKDF (reference sequence). The ends were cut back, 3 bases at V and 4 bases at J, with 17 bases in the middle. CDR3 sequence (DNA): TGTGCCACCAGCAGTCGAGGGCGGGGTATCCCAGATACGCAGTATTTT. It codes for CATSSRGRGIPDTQYF.

J is TRBJ2-7 and V is TRBV10-3, with unresolved D. The CDR3 is 12 amino acids. Trimming cost V 2 bases and J 2 bases, with 4 bases left between them. Per the germline V gene, CDR1 is ENHRY and CDR2 is SYGVKD. The CDR3: CAISEEAYEQYF. The CDR3 region has the DNA TGTGCCATCAGTGAGGAGGCCTACGAGCAGTACTTC.

The rearrangement joins TRBV7-2 to TRBJ2-2; tentatively, D is TRBD2 (5 bases). Trimming pared 1 base from V and 6 bases from J, leaving 15 bases between. The CDR3 has 16 residues. Germline assignment: CDR1 SGHTA and CDR2 FQGNSA. CDR3 amino acids: CASSLVGGVQAGELFF. The CDR3 nucleotides read TGTGCCAGCAGCTTAGTCGGAGGAGTCCAGGCCGGGGAGCTGTTTTTT. Full variable domain (rest looked up from reference TRBV7-2 and TRBJ2-2): GAGVSQSPSNKVTEKGKDVELRCDPISGHTALYWYRQSLGQGLEFLIYFQGNSAPDKSGLPSDRFSAERTGGSVSTLTIQRTQQEDSAVYLCASSLVGGVQAGELFFGEGSRLTVL.

The J gene is TRBJ2-1, the V gene TRBV11-3; 9 bases are shared with TRBD1. This CDR3 has 14 residues. After removal of 7 bases from V and 6 bases from J, the junction contained 7 bases not matched to a gene. Germline-derived CDR1 and CDR2 are SGHNT and YENEEA. This CDR3 reads CASKDRGPVNEQFF. The CDR3 nucleotides read TGTGCCAGCAAGGACAGGGGCCCCGTCAATGAGCAGTTCTTC.

The chain links TRBV7-6 to TRBJ2-1; 8 bases are shared with TRBD2. The V segment lost 4 bases and the J segment 6 bases; nucleotides outside the gene matches: 26. CDR1 and CDR2 from the germline V gene are SGHVS and FNYEAQ. CDR3 length: 21 residues. In DNA, the CDR3 is TGTGCCAGCAGCTCCCCCCTGGGAAGCGGGAGTCCCATCAGTTTATTCAATGAGCAGTTCTTC. Translation gives CASSSPLGSGSPISLFNEQFF.

The chain combines TRBV5-6 with TRBJ1-1; a weak D match, TRBD1 (5 bases). Deletions cut 0 bases from V and 11 bases from J, with 11 bases between. Germline values: CDR1 SGHDT, CDR2 YYEEEE. The CDR3 contains 12 residues. CDR3 DNA: TGTGCCAGCAGCTTGGATCTAGGGGCCGCTTTCTTT. This translates into CASSLDLGAAFF. Full variable domain (remainder filled in from reference TRBV5-6 and TRBJ1-1): DAGVTQSPTHLIKTRGQQVTLRCSPKSGHDTVSWYQQALGQGPQFIFQYYEEEERQRGNFPDRFSGHQFPNYSSELNVNALLLGDSALYLCASSLDLGAAFFGQGTRLTVV.

In this sample, this clone turned up once. This CDR3 reads CASSFGDEQYF. The CDR3 nucleotides are TGTGCCAGCAGCTTTGGCGACGAGCAGTACTTC. V is TRBV7-9 and J is TRBJ2-7; D remains ambiguous. Per germline, CDR1 SEHNR and CDR2 FQNEAQ (reference sequence). This CDR3 has 11 amino acids. The V gene lost 3 bases and the J gene lost 5 bases, with 5 bases spanning the gap.

The chain couples TRBV27 to TRBJ2-2; the match to TRBD1 covers 7 bases. V was pared by 11 bases and J by 6 bases, with 6 bases of the junction left unmatched. Germline assignment: CDR1 MNHEY and CDR2 SMNVEV (reference sequence). This CDR3 region has 12 residues. The CDR3 DNA follows: TGTGCCGCAGCAGGGGGTCCCGGGGAGCTGTTTTTT. Its translation is CAAAGGPGELFF.

The chain is built from TRBV30 and TRBJ2-7; D is unresolved. Germline CDR1 is GTSNPN and CDR2 is SVGIG (reference sequence). V dropped 1 base and J dropped 3 bases, with 13 bases sitting between them. The CDR3 length is 14 residues. The chain's CDR3 is CAWSDDTWNYEQYF. The CDR3 DNA follows: TGTGCCTGGAGTGACGACACCTGGAACTACGAGCAGTACTTC.

This sequence joins TRBV11-2 and TRBJ2-5; TRBD1 agrees at 7 bases. V shed 3 bases, J shed 4 bases, and the junction held 5 bases outside the gene matches. This CDR3 has 14 amino acids. The germline V gene has CDR1 SGHAT and CDR2 FQNNGV. CDR3 sequence (DNA): TGTGCCAGCAGCTTCTTGGACAGGAGAGAGACCCAGTACTTC. Protein product: CASSFLDRRETQYF. Drawing the rest from reference TRBV11-2 and TRBJ2-5, the complete variable domain is EAGVAQSPRYKIIEKRQSVAFWCNPISGHATLYWYQQILGQGPKLLIQFQNNGVVDDSQLPKDRFSAERLKGVDSTLKIQPAKLEDSAVYLCASSFLDRRETQYFGPGTRLLVL.

This clone has only a few counts. The chain recombines TRBV14 with TRBJ2-2; D tentatively reads TRBD1 or TRBD2 (5 bases each). CDR1 and CDR2 (germline): SGHDN, FVKESK. The CDR3 consists of 17 residues. V lost 0 bases and J lost 0, with 11 bases in between. Here the CDR3 DNA reads TGTGCCAGCAGCCAAGATTCCTGGGACGCGAACACCGGGGAGCTGTTTTTT. The encoded protein is CASSQDSWDANTGELFF.

This chain joins TRBV5-1 and TRBJ1-1; D is unclear. V was trimmed by 1 base and J by 5 bases, leaving 9 bases between them. Per the germline V gene, CDR1 is SGHRS and CDR2 is YFSETQ. The CDR3 totals 13 residues. For the CDR3, the DNA is TGCGCCAGCAGCTTGTACCCCCGGACTGAAGCTTTCTTT. As protein: CASSLYPRTEAFF.

The chain recombines TRBV27 with TRBJ2-3; TRBD2 matches at 11 bases. The V segment lost 2 bases and the J segment 5 bases; nucleotides outside the gene matches: 3. This CDR3 is 15 amino acids long. Germline V gene data show CDR1 as MNHEY and CDR2 as SMNVEV (reference sequence). The CDR3 sequence: CASSLIAGGLDTQYF. The CDR3, as DNA: TGTGCCAGCAGTTTAATAGCGGGAGGGTTAGATACGCAGTATTTT.

The chain employs TRBV7-9 and TRBJ2-4; possible D gene TRBD2, 6 bases. Germline V gives CDR1 SEHNR, CDR2 FQNEAQ (reference sequence). CDR3 length equals 15 residues. V lost 1 base, J lost 8 bases, and 15 bases lay in between. The CDR3 reads CASSLGSTPGDIQYF. CDR3 bases: TGTGCCAGCAGCTTAGGTTCGACCCCGGGGGACATTCAGTACTTC.

This clone has a single count. The CDR3 is CASSLLELGELFF. CDR3 DNA: TGTGCCAGCAGTTTACTAGAGCTGGGGGAGCTGTTTTTT. The rearrangement uses TRBV27 and TRBJ2-2; no firm D call. Germline loops: CDR1 MNHEY, CDR2 SMNVEV (reference sequence). The CDR3 spans 13 residues. The V end was cut by 2 bases, the J end by 8 bases, with 9 bases between.

This clone was observed a single time. The sample has other DNA sequences that encode this CDR3 too. The chain is built from TRBV6-5 and TRBJ2-1; D possibly corresponds to TRBD1 (5 bases). Trimming removed 0 bases from V and 0 bases from J, with 9 bases in between. The CDR3 has 16 amino acids. CDR1 MNHEY and CDR2 SVGAGI come from the germline V gene. The CDR3 DNA reads as TGTGCCAGCAGTTACTCGGGGCTTAGCTCCTACAATGAGCAGTTCTTC. Translating it yields CASSYSGLSSYNEQFF.

This clone was seen a single time. The rearrangement uses TRBV5-4 and TRBJ2-7, with D perhaps TRBD1 or TRBD2 (5 bases each). V was pared by 0 bases and J by 3 bases, with 10 bases between. This CDR3 has 14 amino acids. The V gene's germline CDR1 is SGHNT and CDR2 YYREEE (reference sequence). CDR3 nucleotide sequence: TGTGCCAGCAGCTTGGCGGGACGTGGCTACGAGCAGTACTTC. It is translated as CASSLAGRGYEQYF.

This clone showed up just a few times. The CDR3 region is CSVEDENGELFF. CDR3 DNA sequence: TGCAGCGTTGAAGACGAAAATGGGGAGCTGTTTTTT. The chain joins TRBV29-1 to TRBJ2-2; no reliable D call. The V and J ends lost 0 bases and 8 bases respectively, with 7 bases between them. CDR3 length equals 12 residues. CDR1 is SQVTM, CDR2 ANQGSEA, per germline.

This sequence joins TRBV27 and TRBJ2-3; 7 nucleotides line up with TRBD1. The V gene end was trimmed by 4 bases and the J gene end by 2 bases; junction bases not matched to a gene: 6. The CDR3 runs 15 residues. The V gene's germline CDR1 is MNHEY and CDR2 SMNVEV (reference sequence). CDR3 DNA sequence: TGTGCCAGCAGTTACCGGGACAGATACACAGATACGCAGTATTTT. Translation: CASSYRDRYTDTQYF.

The J gene is TRBJ2-7, the V gene TRBV11-3; TRBD2 agrees at 8 bases. The length of the CDR3 is 14 residues. Germline V CDR1 and CDR2: SGHNT, YENEEA. The V segment lost 2 bases and the J segment 5 bases; nucleotides outside the gene matches: 5. The chain's CDR3 is CASSLNGGANEQYF. CDR3 sequence (DNA): TGTGCCAGCAGCTTAAACGGGGGGGCGAACGAGCAGTACTTC.

This chain connects TRBV13 to TRBJ2-7, with 7 bases aligning to TRBD2. The CDR3 is 14 residues long. The trim removed 5 bases at V and 6 bases at J, leaving 10 bases unmatched. The germline CDR1 and CDR2 sequences are PRHDT and FYEKMQ (reference sequence). The CDR3 protein is CASSRTSGIREQYF. CDR3 sequence (DNA): TGTGCCAGCAGCCGAACCAGCGGGATCCGCGAGCAGTACTTC.

J is TRBJ2-7 and V is TRBV14, with a tentative D call TRBD1 (5 bases). With 2 bases removed from V and 4 bases from J, the gap between germline ends came to 12 bases. This CDR3 spans 14 amino acids. From germline, CDR1 is SGHDN and CDR2 FVKESK. CDR3 residues: CASSQKDNPYEQYF. CDR3 in DNA: TGTGCCAGCAGCCAAAAGGACAACCCGTACGAGCAGTACTTC.

This sequence joins TRBV4-1 and TRBJ2-7, with 9 bases fitting TRBD1. The CDR3 sequence is 15 residues long. Germline V CDR1 and CDR2: MGHRA, YSYEKL. J gave up 4 bases and V 2 bases, and 6 bases lay outside the gene matches. CDR3 DNA: TGCGCCAGCAGCCAAATACCCGGGACAGGGTACGAGCAGTACTTC. Translation gives CASSQIPGTGYEQYF.